This T cell receptor (beta chain) comes out of a study of T cell responses to AZD1222 COVID-19 vaccine. Overall study findings and caveats: Donors were largely white British and mainly female; clonal diversity was possibly underestimated. As reported, nearly half of all spike-specific TCRs target variant regions that are unmutated. Spike-specific TCR breadth and depth grew following two AZD1222 doses. Just six AZD1222 recipients tested seropositive at baseline.

Assay used: immunoSEQ multiplex PCR; TCRdb lists only in-frame clones, some missing. The sample lists more than 95,000 clones; about 89% were seen once. Looked up from germline, CDR1 is SGHRS and CDR2 is YFSETQ. The CDR3 is 14 residues long. Trimming removed 0 bases from V and 5 bases from J; junction bases left unmatched: 5. This clone was seen a single time. Its target is unknown. J is TRBJ2-7 and V is TRBV5-1; TRBD1 aligns across 7 bases. The clonotype originates from an adult who received the MenACWY meningococcal vaccine as a control. The material was peripheral blood, obtained 28 days after the second dose of the MenACWY control vaccine. The CDR3 DNA is TGCGCCAGCAGCTTGGGACAGGGTAGCAACGAGCAGTACTTC. Its protein product is CASSLGQGSNEQYF.